Below are 6 T cell receptor beta chains sequenced from a single sample in a study of tumor-infiltrating lymphocytes in primary liver carcinoma. Bulk tissue was left unsorted, and RNA and DNA were co-extracted from around 18-30 mg of it. The investigators made TCR beta cDNA from approximately 500 ng total RNA, using a constant-region primer. TCR beta libraries came from three nested multiplex PCR rounds using slightly modified ARM-PCR. The first two PCR rounds, approximately 11 cycles each, used TRBV1-TRBV30 forward primers and a C-beta reverse primer. TCRdb ran MiXCR on the multiplex PCR reads and lists one entry per CDR3 protein. The sample carries 45,000 or so distinct CDR3 sequences, roughly 73% recorded once. The sequenced sample consisted of liver tumor tissue from sampling region 2. As for subset: tumor region T2, inferior pole. Every receptor here comes from a man in his forties or fifties with primary liver carcinoma and hepatitis B virus infection.

With regard to this clonotype: A much more abundant neighbour one base away suggests this may be a read error. This chain connects TRBV7-9 to TRBJ2-3; D is unclear. The end of the DNA aligns better with TRBJ1-5, so the J call may be wrong. There are 15 residues in the CDR3. Germline CDR1 reads SEHNR; CDR2 reads FQNEAQ (reference sequence). CDR3 residues: CASSFATSGTDTQHF. CDR3 sequence (DNA): TGTGCCAGCAGCTTTGCGACTAGCGGCACAGATACGCAGCATTTT.

For this clonotype: Sequence at one end of the junction differs from germline and may be a read error. The chain combines TRBV29-1 with TRBJ2-1, with TRBD2 matching over 7 bases. Germline CDR1 is SQVTM and CDR2 is ANQGSEA. CDR3 length equals 10 residues. The CDR3 here is CNVREGGQFF. The CDR3 bases are TGCAACGTTAGGGAGGGAGGGCAGTTCTTC.

This clonotype was counted once. The rearrangement links TRBV5-6 to TRBJ2-3; possibly TRBD1 for D (6 bases). Germline CDR1 reads SGHDT; CDR2 reads YYEEEE. The ends were cut back, 9 bases at V and 0 bases at J, with 20 bases in the middle. CDR3 length: 16 amino acids. CDR3 DNA sequence: TGTGCCAACAAACTTGGGGGCGAAAGTAGCACAGATACGCAGTATTTT. Translated: CANKLGGESSTDTQYF.

A remark on this clonotype: Germline and junction disagree at one end, which may indicate a read error. V gene TRBV4-3 combines with J gene TRBJ1-3, with 8 bases that match TRBD1. This CDR3 contains 16 residues. Germline V gene lookup returns CDR1 LGHNA and CDR2 YSLEER. The CDR3 spells CANSQAATGDGNTIYF. DNA for the CDR3: TGCGCCAACAGCCAAGCCGCGACAGGGGATGGAAACACCATATATTTT.

The J gene is TRBJ2-3, the V gene TRBV20-1; TRBD2 is a possible D gene (6 bases). Trimming removed 1 base from V and 5 bases from J, with 10 bases in between. Germline lookup yields CDR1 DFQATT and CDR2 SNEGSKA (reference sequence). This CDR3 is 13 amino acids long. CDR3 DNA sequence: TGCAGTGCTAGAGGGCGGGATGGAGATACGCAGTATTTT. It specifies CSARGRDGDTQYF.

With respect to this clonotype: One junction end does not reproduce the germline sequence, and a read error may be involved. This chain joins TRBV5-6 and TRBJ2-2; D might be TRBD1 (5 bases). Germline values: CDR1 SGHDT, CDR2 YYEEEE. The CDR3 totals 16 residues. CDR3: CARSLKFRAYTGELFF. In nucleotides, the CDR3 is TGTGCCCGCAGCTTGAAGTTCAGGGCCTACACCGGGGAGCTGTTTTTT.